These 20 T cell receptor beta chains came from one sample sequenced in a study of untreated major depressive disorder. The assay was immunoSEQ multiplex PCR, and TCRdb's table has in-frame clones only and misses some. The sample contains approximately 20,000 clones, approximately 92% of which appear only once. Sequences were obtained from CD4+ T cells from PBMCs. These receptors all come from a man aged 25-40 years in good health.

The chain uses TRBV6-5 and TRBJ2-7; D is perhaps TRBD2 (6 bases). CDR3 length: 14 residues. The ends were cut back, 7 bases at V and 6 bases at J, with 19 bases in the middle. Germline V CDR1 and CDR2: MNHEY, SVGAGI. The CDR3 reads CASNRLGTQSEQYF. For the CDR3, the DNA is TGTGCCAGCAATCGGCTCGGGACTCAGTCCGAGCAGTACTTC.

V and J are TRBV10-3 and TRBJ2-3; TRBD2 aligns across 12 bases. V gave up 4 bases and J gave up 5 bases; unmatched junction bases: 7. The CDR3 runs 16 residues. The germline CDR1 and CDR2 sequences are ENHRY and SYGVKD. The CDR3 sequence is CAISAASGRAGDTQYF. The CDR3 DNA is TGTGCCATCAGTGCGGCTAGCGGGAGGGCCGGAGATACGCAGTATTTT.

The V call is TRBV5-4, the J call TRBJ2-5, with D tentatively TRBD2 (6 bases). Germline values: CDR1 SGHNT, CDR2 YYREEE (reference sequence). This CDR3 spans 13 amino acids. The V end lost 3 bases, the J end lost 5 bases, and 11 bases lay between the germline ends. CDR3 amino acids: CASSSGGGETQYF. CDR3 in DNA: TGTGCCAGCAGCTCAGGCGGAGGGGAGACCCAGTACTTC.

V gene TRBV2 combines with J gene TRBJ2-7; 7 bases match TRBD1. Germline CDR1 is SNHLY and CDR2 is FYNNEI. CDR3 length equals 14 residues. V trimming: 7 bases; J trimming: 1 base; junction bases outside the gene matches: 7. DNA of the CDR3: TGTGCCAGCAACCAGCCAGGGGGTTCCTACGAGCAGTACTTC. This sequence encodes CASNQPGGSYEQYF.

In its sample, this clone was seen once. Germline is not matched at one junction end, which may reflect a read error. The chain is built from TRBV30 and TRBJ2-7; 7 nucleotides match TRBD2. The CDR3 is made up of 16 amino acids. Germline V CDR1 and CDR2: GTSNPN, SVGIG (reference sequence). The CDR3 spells CAWSALGLRRTLGVHF. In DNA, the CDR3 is TGTGCCTGGAGTGCCCTGGGACTAAGGCGGACCCTGGGGGTACACTTC.

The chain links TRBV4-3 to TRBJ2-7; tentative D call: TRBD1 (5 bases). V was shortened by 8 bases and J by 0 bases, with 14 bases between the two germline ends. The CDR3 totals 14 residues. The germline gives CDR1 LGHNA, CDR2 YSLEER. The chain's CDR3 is CASRLTVNSYEQYF. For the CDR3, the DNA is TGCGCCAGCCGCCTGACAGTCAACTCCTACGAGCAGTACTTC.

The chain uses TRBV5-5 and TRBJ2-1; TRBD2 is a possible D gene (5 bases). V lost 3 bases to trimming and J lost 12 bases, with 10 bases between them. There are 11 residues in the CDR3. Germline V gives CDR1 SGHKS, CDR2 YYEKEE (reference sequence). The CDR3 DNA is TGTGCCAGCAGCTCGGGGTTTGGGCAGTTCTTC. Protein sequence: CASSSGFGQFF.

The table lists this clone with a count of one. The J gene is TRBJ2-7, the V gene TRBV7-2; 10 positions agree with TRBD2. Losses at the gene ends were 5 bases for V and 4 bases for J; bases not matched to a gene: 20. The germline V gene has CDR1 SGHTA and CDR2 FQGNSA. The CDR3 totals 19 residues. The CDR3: CASSARRLRLAGVPYEQYF. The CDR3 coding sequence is TGTGCCAGCAGCGCACGCCGCCTCAGACTAGCGGGCGTCCCATACGAGCAGTACTTC.

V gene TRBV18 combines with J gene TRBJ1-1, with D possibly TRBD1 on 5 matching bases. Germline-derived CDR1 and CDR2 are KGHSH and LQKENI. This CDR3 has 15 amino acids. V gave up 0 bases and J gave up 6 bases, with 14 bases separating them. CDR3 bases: TGTGCCAGCTCACCACCCGGGGGAGCTGGAGCTGAAGCTTTCTTT. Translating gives CASSPPGGAGAEAFF.

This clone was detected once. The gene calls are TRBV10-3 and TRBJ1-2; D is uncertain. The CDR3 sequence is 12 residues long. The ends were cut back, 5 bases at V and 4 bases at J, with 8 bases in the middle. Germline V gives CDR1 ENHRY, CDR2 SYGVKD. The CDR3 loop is CAISSGSYGYTF. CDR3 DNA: TGTGCCATCAGTAGTGGGTCCTATGGCTACACCTTC.

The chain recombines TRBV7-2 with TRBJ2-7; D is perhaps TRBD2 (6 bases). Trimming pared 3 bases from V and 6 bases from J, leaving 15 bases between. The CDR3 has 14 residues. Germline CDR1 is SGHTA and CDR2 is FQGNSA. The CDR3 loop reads CASSFITQGGEQYF. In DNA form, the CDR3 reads TGTGCCAGCAGCTTCATAACGCAGGGAGGCGAGCAGTACTTC.

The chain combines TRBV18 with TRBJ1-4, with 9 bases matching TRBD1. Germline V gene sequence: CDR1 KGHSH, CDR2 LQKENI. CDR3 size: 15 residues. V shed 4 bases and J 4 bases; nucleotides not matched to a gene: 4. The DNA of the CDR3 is TGTGCCAGCTCACACCCGACAGGGGGTAATGAAAAACTGTTTTTT. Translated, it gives CASSHPTGGNEKLFF. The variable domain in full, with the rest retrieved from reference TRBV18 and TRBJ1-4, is NAGVMQNPRHLVRRRGQEARLRCSPMKGHSHVYWYRQLPEEGLKFMVYLQKENIIDESGMPKERFSAEFPKEGPSILRIQQVVRGDSAAYFCASSHPTGGNEKLFFGSGTQLSVL.

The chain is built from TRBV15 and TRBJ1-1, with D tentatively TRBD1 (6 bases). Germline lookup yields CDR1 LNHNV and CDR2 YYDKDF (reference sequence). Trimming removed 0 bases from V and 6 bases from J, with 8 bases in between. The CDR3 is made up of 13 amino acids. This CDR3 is CATSRDGGPEAFF. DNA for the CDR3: TGTGCCACCAGCAGAGACGGGGGGCCTGAAGCTTTCTTT.

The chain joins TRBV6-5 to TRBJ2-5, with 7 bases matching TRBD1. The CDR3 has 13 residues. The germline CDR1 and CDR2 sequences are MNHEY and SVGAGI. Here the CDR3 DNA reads TGTGCGGACCGGGACAGAGACCAAGAGACCCAGTACTTC. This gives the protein CADRDRDQETQYF.

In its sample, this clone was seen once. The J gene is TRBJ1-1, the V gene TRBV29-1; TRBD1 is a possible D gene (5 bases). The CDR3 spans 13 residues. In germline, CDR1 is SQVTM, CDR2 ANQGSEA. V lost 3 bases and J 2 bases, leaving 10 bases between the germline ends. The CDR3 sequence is CSVEGLYNTEAFF. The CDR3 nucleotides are TGCAGCGTTGAGGGACTGTATAACACTGAAGCTTTCTTT.

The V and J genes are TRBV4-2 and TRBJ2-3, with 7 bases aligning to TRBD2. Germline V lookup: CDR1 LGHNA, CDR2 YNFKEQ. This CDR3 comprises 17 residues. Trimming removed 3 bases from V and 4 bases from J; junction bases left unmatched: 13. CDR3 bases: TGTGCCAGCAGCCAGGACGGGGGGAGGGCCCTCCCAGATACGCAGTATTTT. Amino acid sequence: CASSQDGGRALPDTQYF.

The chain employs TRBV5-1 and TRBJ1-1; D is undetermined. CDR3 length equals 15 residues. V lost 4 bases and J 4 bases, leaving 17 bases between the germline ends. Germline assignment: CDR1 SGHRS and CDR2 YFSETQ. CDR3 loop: CASSKDPGRITEAFF. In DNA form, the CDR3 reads TGCGCCAGCAGCAAGGATCCAGGAAGGATCACTGAAGCTTTCTTT.

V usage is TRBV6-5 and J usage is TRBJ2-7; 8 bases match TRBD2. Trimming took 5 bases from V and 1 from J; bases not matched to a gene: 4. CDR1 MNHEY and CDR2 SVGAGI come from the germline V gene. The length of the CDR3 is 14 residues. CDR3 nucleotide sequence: TGTGCCAGCAGTAGCGGGAGTGTTTCCTACGAGCAGTACTTC. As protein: CASSSGSVSYEQYF.

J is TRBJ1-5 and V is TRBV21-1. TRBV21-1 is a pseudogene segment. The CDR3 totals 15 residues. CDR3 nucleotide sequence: TGTGCCAGCAGCGCCTGCGGGGGGGGCACTCAGCCCCAGCATTTT. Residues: CASSACGGGTQPQHF.

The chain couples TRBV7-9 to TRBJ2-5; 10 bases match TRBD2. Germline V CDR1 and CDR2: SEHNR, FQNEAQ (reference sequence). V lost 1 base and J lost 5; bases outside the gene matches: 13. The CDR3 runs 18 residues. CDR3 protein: CASSLDPHRAGGRETQYF. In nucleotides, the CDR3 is TGTGCCAGCAGCTTAGACCCTCATCGAGCGGGAGGGAGGGAGACCCAGTACTTC.